This section outlines one T cell receptor beta chain sequence together with its context. Germline loops: CDR1 SGHDT, CDR2 YYEEEE. The CDR3 covers 17 residues. Trimming took 5 bases from V and 3 from J; bases not matched to a gene: 13. These data belong to a study of cytomegalovirus exposure and HLA in healthy donors. This PCR relied on a set of 60 Vbeta primers and 13 Jbeta primers. Sequencing used immunoSEQ multiplex PCR; TCRdb keeps in-frame clones, though not all of them. Of 160,000 or so clones in the sample, around 74% are singletons; the top ten hold 1.3% to 1.5%. This sequence was found in a young woman in good health and CMV-seronegative. This rearrangement joins TRBV5-6 to TRBJ2-7; 11 bases align to TRBD2. Sequenced sample: PBMCs. The CDR3 nucleotides read TGTGCCAGCAGTCACGGGTCTAGCGGGGGGCCTGTCTACGAGCAGTACTTC. Translation gives CASSHGSSGGPVYEQYF.